This T cell receptor (beta chain) originates from a study of blood T cell repertoires in COVID-19. Losses at the gene ends were 5 bases for V and 3 bases for J; bases not matched to a gene: 11. The V gene's germline CDR1 is MDHEN and CDR2 SYDVKM. The CDR3 has 16 amino acids. Libraries were prepared by immunoSEQ multiplex PCR; TCRdb keeps only in-frame clonotypes and omits some of them. The data contain around 120,000 clones, 88% of them seen just once; the ten biggest clones take up approximately 8%. The sample was peripheral blood. This TCR derives from a middle-aged man with acute or convalescent COVID-19. The chain combines TRBV28 with TRBJ2-7; 9 nucleotides align to TRBD2. CDR3 sequence: CASSVRTSAAYYEQYF. DNA of the CDR3: TGTGCCAGCAGTGTGCGGACTAGCGCAGCTTACTACGAGCAGTACTTC.